This T cell receptor (beta chain) emerged from a study of blood T cell repertoires in COVID-19. The CDR3 covers 12 residues. CDR1 is SGDLS, CDR2 YYNGEE, per germline. V was cut by 3 bases and J by 4 bases, with 7 bases left in between. Some clones are missing from TCRdb's copy, which holds only in-frame ones; the method was immunoSEQ multiplex PCR. The sample carries around 70,000 clones, around 80% recorded once. The chain uses TRBV9 and TRBJ1-1, with D perhaps TRBD1 (5 bases). Sequencing was carried out using peripheral blood. This clonotype was obtained from a woman older than 75 with active or convalescent COVID-19. Here the CDR3 DNA reads TGTGCCAGCAGCGCCGGGGGCACTGAAGCTTTCTTT. Its translation is CASSAGGTEAFF. Full variable domain (missing parts from reference TRBV9 and TRBJ1-1): DSGVTQTPKHLITATGQRVTLRCSPRSGDLSVYWYQQSLDQGLQFLIQYYNGEERAKGNILERFSAQQFPDLHSELNLSSLELGDSALYFCASSAGGTEAFFGQGTRLTVV.